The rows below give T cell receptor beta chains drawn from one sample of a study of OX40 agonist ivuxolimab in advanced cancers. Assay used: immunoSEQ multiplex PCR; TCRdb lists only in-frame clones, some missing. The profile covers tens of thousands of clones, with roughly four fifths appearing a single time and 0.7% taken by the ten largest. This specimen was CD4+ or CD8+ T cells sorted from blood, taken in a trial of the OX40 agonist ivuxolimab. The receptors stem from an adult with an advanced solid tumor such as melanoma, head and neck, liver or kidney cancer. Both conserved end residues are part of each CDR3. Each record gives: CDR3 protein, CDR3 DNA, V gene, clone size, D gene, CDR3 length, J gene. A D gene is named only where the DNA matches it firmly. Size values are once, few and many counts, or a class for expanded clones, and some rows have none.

cdr3_aa: CASSLWGQPGNTEAFF; cdr3_nt: TGTGCCAGCAGTTTATGGGGGCAGCCGGGTAACACTGAAGCTTTCTTT; v_call: TRBV27; clone_size: NA; d_call: NA; cdr3_length: 16; j_call: TRBJ1-1
cdr3_aa: CASSDWLWWQAQETQYF; cdr3_nt: TGTGCCAGCAGTGACTGGCTGTGGTGGCAGGCCCAAGAGACCCAGTACTTC; v_call: TRBV2; clone_size: NA; d_call: NA; cdr3_length: 17; j_call: TRBJ2-5
cdr3_aa: CASSVDPAEKLFF; cdr3_nt: TGTGCCAGCAGCGTAGACCCGGCTGAAAAACTGTTTTTT; v_call: TRBV9; clone_size: NA; d_call: NA; cdr3_length: 13; j_call: TRBJ1-4
cdr3_aa: CASSSGDRVFWF; cdr3_nt: TGTGCCAGCAGTTCTGGGGACAGGGTTTTTTGGTTC; v_call: TRBV27; clone_size: NA; d_call: TRBD1; cdr3_length: 12; j_call: TRBJ2-7
cdr3_aa: CASSLGRQLSGNTIYF; cdr3_nt: TGTGCCAGCAGCTTAGGAAGACAGCTCTCTGGAAACACCATATATTTT; v_call: TRBV7-8; clone_size: few; d_call: NA; cdr3_length: 16; j_call: TRBJ1-3
cdr3_aa: CASSRGGAGAFSREQFF; cdr3_nt: TGTGCCAGCAGCCGGGGTGGGGCGGGGGCTTTCTCGCGTGAGCAGTTCTTC; v_call: TRBV7-2; clone_size: NA; d_call: NA; cdr3_length: 17; j_call: TRBJ2-1
cdr3_aa: CASSQDRITYEQYF; cdr3_nt: TGCGCCAGCAGTCAAGACAGGATTACCTACGAGCAGTACTTC; v_call: TRBV23-1; clone_size: NA; d_call: NA; cdr3_length: 14; j_call: TRBJ2-7
cdr3_aa: CASSPRWRGETQYF; cdr3_nt: TGTGCCAGCTCACCCAGATGGAGGGGAGAGACCCAGTACTTC; v_call: TRBV18; clone_size: NA; d_call: NA; cdr3_length: 14; j_call: TRBJ2-5
cdr3_aa: CASSNRGQNTEAFF; cdr3_nt: TGTGCCAGCTCAAATCGGGGCCAGAACACTGAAGCTTTCTTT; v_call: TRBV18; clone_size: few; d_call: NA; cdr3_length: 14; j_call: TRBJ1-1
cdr3_aa: CASSQEGTSIDEQYF; cdr3_nt: TGTGCCAGCTCACAGGAGGGGACGTCCATCGACGAGCAGTACTTC; v_call: TRBV18; clone_size: NA; d_call: NA; cdr3_length: 15; j_call: TRBJ2-7
cdr3_aa: CASSTWTGTPPNEQFF; cdr3_nt: TGTGCCAGTAGTACATGGACAGGCACTCCACCAAATGAGCAGTTCTTC; v_call: TRBV19; clone_size: NA; d_call: TRBD1; cdr3_length: 16; j_call: TRBJ2-1
cdr3_aa: CASSLLRSSYNEQFF; cdr3_nt: TGTGCCAGCAGCTTACTACGAAGCTCCTACAATGAGCAGTTCTTC; v_call: TRBV7-2; clone_size: NA; d_call: NA; cdr3_length: 15; j_call: TRBJ2-1
cdr3_aa: CSPRQPQHF; cdr3_nt: TGCAGCCCTCGCCAGCCCCAGCATTTT; v_call: TRBV29-1; clone_size: NA; d_call: NA; cdr3_length: 9; j_call: TRBJ1-5
cdr3_aa: CASSEAPSSGFPDTQYF; cdr3_nt: TGTGCCAGCAGTGAAGCGCCCAGTAGCGGATTCCCAGATACGCAGTATTTT; v_call: TRBV6-1; clone_size: NA; d_call: NA; cdr3_length: 17; j_call: TRBJ2-3
cdr3_aa: CASSRMFQETQYF; cdr3_nt: TGTGCCAGCTCTCGGATGTTCCAAGAGACCCAGTACTTC; v_call: TRBV2; clone_size: NA; d_call: NA; cdr3_length: 13; j_call: TRBJ2-5
cdr3_aa: CASSWTGANTGELFF; cdr3_nt: TGCGCCAGCAGCTGGACGGGCGCGAACACCGGGGAGCTGTTTTTT; v_call: TRBV5-1; clone_size: once; d_call: NA; cdr3_length: 15; j_call: TRBJ2-2
cdr3_aa: CASRSRDRGLVEQYF; cdr3_nt: TGTGCCAGCAGGTCTCGTGACAGGGGGCTAGTCGAGCAGTACTTC; v_call: TRBV2; clone_size: NA; d_call: TRBD1; cdr3_length: 15; j_call: TRBJ2-7
cdr3_aa: CASSQGGKRTNYEQYF; cdr3_nt: TGTGCCAGTAGCCAAGGGGGGAAAAGGACAAACTACGAGCAGTACTTC; v_call: TRBV19; clone_size: NA; d_call: NA; cdr3_length: 16; j_call: TRBJ2-7
cdr3_aa: CASSRTGENEKLFF; cdr3_nt: TGCGCCAGCAGCCGGACAGGGGAAAATGAAAAACTGTTTTTT; v_call: TRBV5-1; clone_size: NA; d_call: TRBD1; cdr3_length: 14; j_call: TRBJ1-4
cdr3_aa: CSVDTGRTGANEQFF; cdr3_nt: TGCAGCGTTGATACCGGAAGGACAGGGGCCAATGAGCAGTTCTTC; v_call: TRBV29-1; clone_size: NA; d_call: TRBD1; cdr3_length: 15; j_call: TRBJ2-1
cdr3_aa: CASSRWGLTDTQYF; cdr3_nt: TGCGCCAGCAGTCGTTGGGGCTTGACAGATACGCAGTATTTT; v_call: TRBV23-1; clone_size: NA; d_call: NA; cdr3_length: 14; j_call: TRBJ2-3
cdr3_aa: CASSLVSGANEQFF; cdr3_nt: TGTGCCAGCAGCTTAGTTTCCGGGGCAAATGAGCAGTTCTTC; v_call: TRBV7-9; clone_size: NA; d_call: NA; cdr3_length: 14; j_call: TRBJ2-1
cdr3_aa: CASSLGEAYEQYF; cdr3_nt: TGTGCCAGCAGCTTGGGAGAAGCCTACGAGCAGTACTTC; v_call: TRBV5-4; clone_size: once; d_call: NA; cdr3_length: 13; j_call: TRBJ2-7
cdr3_aa: CASSVDRGRAGEAFF; cdr3_nt: TGTGCCAGCTCAGTTGACAGGGGGCGCGCTGGTGAAGCTTTCTTT; v_call: TRBV18; clone_size: NA; d_call: TRBD1; cdr3_length: 15; j_call: TRBJ1-1
cdr3_aa: CASSRRVGELFF; cdr3_nt: TGTGCCAGCAGCCGCAGGGTCGGGGAGCTGTTTTTT; v_call: TRBV6-1; clone_size: NA; d_call: NA; cdr3_length: 12; j_call: TRBJ2-2
cdr3_aa: CASGRTELDNEQFF; cdr3_nt: TGTGCCAGCGGACGGACAGAGCTAGACAATGAGCAGTTCTTC; v_call: TRBV2; clone_size: NA; d_call: NA; cdr3_length: 14; j_call: TRBJ2-1
cdr3_aa: CASSPGTGGVYNEQFF; cdr3_nt: TGTGCCAGCAGCCCAGGGACAGGGGGCGTGTACAATGAGCAGTTCTTC; v_call: TRBV7-9; clone_size: NA; d_call: TRBD1; cdr3_length: 16; j_call: TRBJ2-1
cdr3_aa: CASSIVKRGRVTNEKLFF; cdr3_nt: TGTGCCAGTAGTATAGTTAAAAGGGGGCGTGTAACTAATGAAAAACTGTTTTTT; v_call: TRBV19; clone_size: NA; d_call: TRBD1; cdr3_length: 18; j_call: TRBJ1-4
cdr3_aa: CASSLLTSGRGYNEQFF; cdr3_nt: TGCGCCAGCAGCTTACTGACTAGCGGGAGGGGCTACAATGAGCAGTTCTTC; v_call: TRBV5-1; clone_size: NA; d_call: TRBD2; cdr3_length: 17; j_call: TRBJ2-1
cdr3_aa: CASSSTKQGESDQYF; cdr3_nt: TGTGCCAGCAGCTCAACTAAACAGGGGGAGAGCGATCAGTACTTC; v_call: TRBV5-4; clone_size: NA; d_call: TRBD1; cdr3_length: 15; j_call: TRBJ2-5
cdr3_aa: CASSVGGAQYEQYF; cdr3_nt: TGTGCCAGCAGTGTGGGCGGGGCGCAATACGAGCAGTACTTC; v_call: TRBV6-1; clone_size: NA; d_call: NA; cdr3_length: 14; j_call: TRBJ2-7
cdr3_aa: CASSQQRTGYEQYF; cdr3_nt: TGTGCCAGCAGCCAACAACGGACCGGCTACGAGCAGTACTTC; v_call: TRBV4-2; clone_size: medium-sized; d_call: NA; cdr3_length: 14; j_call: TRBJ2-7
cdr3_aa: CASSLKPRAVEQFF; cdr3_nt: TGTGCCAGCAGCTTAAAGCCCAGGGCCGTTGAGCAGTTCTTC; v_call: TRBV11-2; clone_size: NA; d_call: NA; cdr3_length: 14; j_call: TRBJ2-1
cdr3_aa: CATSDRKNTGELFF; cdr3_nt: TGTGCCACCAGCGACAGAAAGAACACCGGGGAGCTGTTTTTT; v_call: TRBV15; clone_size: NA; d_call: NA; cdr3_length: 14; j_call: TRBJ2-2
cdr3_aa: CASSAPPDQPQHF; cdr3_nt: TGTGCCAGCAGCGCTCCGCCGGATCAGCCCCAGCATTTT; v_call: TRBV6-6; clone_size: NA; d_call: NA; cdr3_length: 13; j_call: TRBJ1-5
cdr3_aa: CASSLGETGVNEQFF; cdr3_nt: TGTGCCAGCAGCTTAGGGGAAACAGGGGTCAATGAGCAGTTCTTC; v_call: TRBV11-3; clone_size: NA; d_call: TRBD1; cdr3_length: 15; j_call: TRBJ2-1
cdr3_aa: CASSRTSGSVNEQFF; cdr3_nt: TGTGCCAGCAGCCGTACTAGCGGGAGCGTCAATGAGCAGTTCTTC; v_call: TRBV7-9; clone_size: NA; d_call: TRBD2; cdr3_length: 15; j_call: TRBJ2-1
cdr3_aa: CATSRDGVSYEQYF; cdr3_nt: TGTGCCACGAGCCGGGACGGGGTCTCCTACGAGCAGTACTTC; v_call: TRBV2; clone_size: NA; d_call: NA; cdr3_length: 14; j_call: TRBJ2-7
cdr3_aa: CASSRLTSGRHNEQYF; cdr3_nt: TGCGCCAGCAGCCGCCTGACTAGCGGGAGACACAACGAGCAGTACTTC; v_call: TRBV5-1; clone_size: once; d_call: TRBD2; cdr3_length: 16; j_call: TRBJ2-7
cdr3_aa: CAWERDRAWRDTQYF; cdr3_nt: TGTGCCTGGGAGAGGGACAGGGCTTGGAGAGATACGCAGTATTTT; v_call: TRBV30; clone_size: few; d_call: TRBD1; cdr3_length: 15; j_call: TRBJ2-3
cdr3_aa: CSVEGLAGGSYNEQFF; cdr3_nt: TGCAGCGTTGAGGGACTAGCGGGAGGGTCCTACAATGAGCAGTTCTTC; v_call: TRBV29-1; clone_size: NA; d_call: TRBD2; cdr3_length: 16; j_call: TRBJ2-1